The 6 T cell receptor beta chains presented below share a single source sample, sequenced in a study of TIL therapy for anti-PD-1-resistant metastatic lung cancer. The libraries were made with immunoSEQ v3. The method was immunoSEQ multiplex PCR; TCRdb's version includes in-frame clones alone and lacks a portion of them. Of about 46,000 clones in the sample, 80% to 90% were seen once. Stated time point: pre-treatment sample, taken before nivolumab and TIL therapy. Sequenced material: blood, taken at baseline. All receptors come from a person aged 25 to 85 with non-small cell lung cancer.

The rearrangement links TRBV28 to TRBJ1-4, with a weak D call TRBD1 (5 bases). From germline, CDR1 is MDHEN and CDR2 SYDVKM. The CDR3 length is 12 residues. V shed 11 bases and J shed 5 bases, with 12 bases lying between them. The DNA for the CDR3 is TGTGCCGGGCAGGGAGTGAATGAAAAACTGTTTTTT. Its protein is CAGQGVNEKLFF.

The chain uses TRBV3-1 (or the pseudogene TRBV3-2) and TRBJ2-1; 8 nucleotides match TRBD2. The ends lost 6 bases at V and 0 bases at J; junction bases unmatched: 7. The CDR3 runs 16 residues. The germline gives CDR1 LGHDT, CDR2 YNNKEL (reference sequence). This chain's CDR3 is CASRERGKSSYNEQFF. For the CDR3, the DNA is TGTGCCAGCAGGGAGCGGGGGAAGAGCTCCTACAATGAGCAGTTCTTC.

The genes are TRBV27 and TRBJ2-3, with TRBD2 as a possible D gene (6 bases). Trimming stripped 2 bases from V and 0 bases from J, with 9 bases between. Germline CDR1 reads MNHEY; CDR2 reads SMNVEV (reference sequence). The CDR3 has 15 amino acids. The CDR3 protein is CASSLGGTSTDTQYF. CDR3 nucleotides: TGTGCCAGCAGTTTAGGAGGGACTAGCACAGATACGCAGTATTTT.

This chain connects TRBV6-5 to TRBJ2-7; 7 nucleotides line up with TRBD1. The V gene's germline CDR1 is MNHEY and CDR2 SVGAGI. Trimming removed 4 bases from V and 4 bases from J; junction bases left unmatched: 7. The CDR3 length is 14 residues. The CDR3 nucleotides are TGTGCCAGCAGTTTGGTGCAGGGGGTATACGAGCAGTACTTC. It codes for CASSLVQGVYEQYF.

This clone was seen just once. J is TRBJ2-5 and V is TRBV7-9; 12 bases are shared with TRBD2. Losses at the gene ends were 2 bases for V and 2 bases for J; bases not matched to a gene: 3. This CDR3 is built from 16 residues. The germline V gene has CDR1 SEHNR and CDR2 FQNEAQ (reference sequence). The CDR3 coding sequence is TGTGCCAGCAGCTTAATGGGGACTAGCGGGCAAGAGACCCAGTACTTC. Residues: CASSLMGTSGQETQYF.

The rearrangement links TRBV27 to TRBJ1-1; 11 nucleotides agree with TRBD1. CDR3 length: 13 residues. CDR1 and CDR2 from the germline V gene are MNHEY and SMNVEV (reference sequence). J gave up 4 bases and V 6 bases, and 1 base lay outside the gene matches. The CDR3 DNA sequence: TGTGCCAGCAGGGGACAGGGGGTCACTGAAGCTTTCTTT. This encodes CASRGQGVTEAFF.